This T cell receptor beta chain was identified in a study of CD8 T cells in ankylosing spondylitis. Comment on this clonotype: The antigen remains unidentified.

Library preparation for TCR beta used quantitative 5'-RACE with molecular barcodes. MiXCR, applied by TCRdb to the 5' RACE reads, yields one record per CDR3 protein. In the table there are about 160,000 distinct CDR3 sequences, around 9.6% of which are singletons. Findings and caveats of the study: Clones linked to the disease showed a CD8+ phenotype. They occurred at relatively low frequencies in peripheral blood. Disease-associated clones were reportedly significantly overrepresented in matched ankylosing spondylitis synovial fluid. Several of the motif variants were reported before in synovial fluid and blood from reactive arthritis.

V was shortened by 3 bases and J by 8 bases, with 20 bases between the two germline ends. The CDR3 is 16 residues long. The germline V gene encodes CDR1 LGHNA and CDR2 YSLEER. The chain has TRBV4-3 and TRBJ2-1; a possible D gene is TRBD2 (5 bases). The sequence was collected from a female donor with ankylosing spondylitis or in good health (not recorded which). The sequenced sample consisted of blood, either unsorted or a sorted T cell fraction (not recorded which). The CDR3 loop is CASSQGAAGGFDEQFF. The CDR3 region has the DNA TGCGCCAGCAGCCAGGGAGCGGCAGGTGGATTCGATGAGCAGTTCTTC.